This T cell receptor (beta chain) was captured in a study of blood T cell repertoires in COVID-19. Turning to the study itself: Italy, Spain and the United States were the sources of the convalescent and acute COVID-19 samples. Sample material is recorded as cDNA or gDNA derived from T cells, B-cell-depleted T cells, or PBMCs.

Methods used by the authors: Amplification of reference gene primers provided the estimated nucleated cell counts. Measured with immunoSEQ multiplex PCR; TCRdb has only the in-frame clones, and not every one. V and J calls and clone size come straight from that table; D and trimming were deduced from the DNA. The sample has more than 35,000 clones; 89% are singletons. This clone was recorded a few times. The junction had 5 bases not matched to a gene; V was cut back by 6 bases and J by 2 bases. The length of the CDR3 is 14 residues. Germline V gene sequence: CDR1 SGHDT, CDR2 YYEEEE. The clonotype comes from a human donor in a cohort sampled during active COVID-19. Sequencing used peripheral blood. The chain recombines TRBV5-6 with TRBJ1-5, with 7 nucleotides matching TRBD1. This chain's CDR3 is CASNLDRGNQPQHF. DNA of the CDR3: TGTGCCAGCAACCTTGACAGGGGCAATCAGCCCCAGCATTTT.